This T cell receptor (beta chain) is drawn from a study of cytomegalovirus exposure and HLA in healthy donors. Broader study findings: Based on reports, TCR beta sequences accurately predicted HLA-A and HLA-B alleles for most subjects. Several top significant clusters appeared, in a later analysis, to be linked to common viral pathogens.

The PCR contained 60 Vbeta and 13 Jbeta primers. Produced via immunoSEQ multiplex PCR; TCRdb's table is partial and in-frame only. Of 100,000 or so clones listed, approximately 78% are singletons. V dropped 3 bases and J dropped 7 bases, with 12 bases sitting between them. CDR3 length equals 13 residues. Germline V gene lookup returns CDR1 MNHEY and CDR2 SMNVEV (reference sequence). A word on this clone: The target antigen is unknown.

Donors counted as nominally healthy when sampled, yet unrecorded immune exposures were likely. This TCR derives from a woman aged 40 to 49 in good health and CMV-seropositive. The sample was PBMCs. This sequence joins TRBV27 and TRBJ1-2; weak D call: TRBD1 (5 bases). This CDR3 reads CASSFRGGVGYTF. The CDR3 DNA reads TGTGCCAGCAGTTTTAGGGGAGGGGTTGGCTACACCTTC.